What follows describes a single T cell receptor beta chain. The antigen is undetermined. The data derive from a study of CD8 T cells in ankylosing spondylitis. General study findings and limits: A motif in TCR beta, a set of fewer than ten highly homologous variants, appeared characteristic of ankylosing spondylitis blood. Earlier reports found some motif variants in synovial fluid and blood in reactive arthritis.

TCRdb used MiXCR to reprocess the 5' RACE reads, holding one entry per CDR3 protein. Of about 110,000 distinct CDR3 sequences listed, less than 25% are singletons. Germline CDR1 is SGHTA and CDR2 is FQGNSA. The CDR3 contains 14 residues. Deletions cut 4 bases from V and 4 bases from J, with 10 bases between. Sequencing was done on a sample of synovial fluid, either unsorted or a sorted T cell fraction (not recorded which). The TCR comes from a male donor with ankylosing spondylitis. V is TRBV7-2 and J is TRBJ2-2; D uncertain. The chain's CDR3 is CASSYRQITGELFF. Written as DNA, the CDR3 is TGTGCCAGCAGCTACCGACAAATCACCGGGGAGCTGTTTTTT.